A single sample gave rise to the 8 T cell receptor beta chains below, sequenced in a study of blood T cell repertoires in COVID-19 (dated by TCRdb to 2018 to 2020). The library was made by the immunoSEQ multiplex PCR assay. TCRdb mirrors the immuneACCESS table, restricted to in-frame sequences. Some clones are absent from its copies; in checked studies, under half trace to an unresolved V gene, and the reason for the others is unknown. This sample has roughly 260,000 clones in its table, and about nine tenths of those were observed once. The ten largest account for roughly 9.8% of the sample. Material for sequencing was peripheral blood. These receptors were obtained from a man aged 40-50 years who had recovered from COVID-19.

This clone was counted between two and nine times. The genes are TRBV6-5 and TRBJ2-3; D perhaps matches TRBD1 (5 bases). Germline V gene data show CDR1 as MNHEY and CDR2 as SVGAGI. The V end was cut by 0 bases, the J end by 0 bases, with 7 bases between. This CDR3 contains 15 residues. Here the CDR3 reads CASSYSYRSTDTQYF. CDR3 nucleotide sequence: TGTGCCAGCAGTTACTCGTACAGGAGCACAGATACGCAGTATTTT.

In its sample, this clone was seen once. CDR3 sequence: CASRSTWSRPDTQYF. The CDR3 DNA follows: TGTGCCAGCAGATCGACTTGGTCGAGGCCAGATACGCAGTATTTT. The V call is TRBV27, the J call TRBJ2-3; no firm D call. Trimming removed 6 bases from V and 4 bases from J, with 17 bases in between. The germline V gene has CDR1 MNHEY and CDR2 SMNVEV (reference sequence). There are 15 residues in the CDR3.

This clone was observed a handful of times. J is TRBJ2-5 and V is TRBV9; the D gene is possibly TRBD2 (7 bases). The CDR3 has 14 amino acids. Trimming left V 4 bases short and J 4 bases short, with 14 bases between. Germline CDR1 SGDLS, CDR2 YYNGEE. CDR3 in DNA: TGTGCCAGCAGCCGAGGGGGGGGCAGAGAGACCCAGTACTTC. As protein: CASSRGGGRETQYF.

The chain combines TRBV2 with TRBJ2-2; TRBD2 might be the D (5 bases). Trimming left V 7 bases short and J 2 bases short, with 11 bases between. The CDR3 length is 14 residues. Germline CDR1 is SNHLY and CDR2 is FYNNEI. The CDR3 DNA reads as TGTGCCAGCATGGACTCAATAAACACCGGGGAGCTGTTTTTT. Its protein is CASMDSINTGELFF.

The J gene is TRBJ2-7, the V gene TRBV21-1; the tabulated D call, TRBD2, remains unverified against the DNA. TRBV21-1 constitutes a pseudogene. The CDR3 totals 12 residues. The chain's CDR3 is CAPREGEGEQYF. The CDR3 DNA reads TGTGCCCCCCGGGAGGGGGAAGGCGAGCAGTACTTC.

This chain joins TRBV7-9 and TRBJ2-1; D not resolved. The V end was cut by 5 bases, the J end by 0 bases, with 14 bases between. Germline V gene data show CDR1 as SEHNR and CDR2 as FQNEAQ (reference sequence). The CDR3 has 16 amino acids. CDR3 loop: CASSDPAKSSYNEQFF. As DNA, the CDR3 is TGTGCCAGCAGCGATCCCGCCAAGAGCTCCTACAATGAGCAGTTCTTC.

This clone was counted a single time. The V call is TRBV6-6, the J call TRBJ2-3, with TRBD2 identical over 12 bases. CDR3 size: 15 residues. J was trimmed by 4 bases and V by 6 bases; bases with no gene match: 5. Looked up from germline, CDR1 is MNHNY and CDR2 is SVGAGI (reference sequence). In DNA, the CDR3 is TGTGCCAGCAGACCGACTAGCGGGAGCTCAGATACGCAGTATTTT. It is translated as CASRPTSGSSDTQYF.

In DNA form, the CDR3 reads TGCGCCAGCAGCTCCCATCAGGAAGGCTACACCTTC. Its translation: CASSSHQEGYTF. V is TRBV5-1 and J is TRBJ1-2, with no clear D. Germline V gene data show CDR1 as SGHRS and CDR2 as YFSETQ. The CDR3 is 12 amino acids. V was trimmed by 3 bases and J by 8 bases, leaving 11 bases between them.